This T cell receptor beta chain was identified in a study of cytomegalovirus exposure and HLA in healthy donors. CDR3 length equals 16 residues. The V gene end was trimmed by 1 base and the J gene end by 3 bases; junction bases not matched to a gene: 5. The germline V gene encodes CDR1 KGHSH and CDR2 LQKENI. This clone appeared a few times. The PCR contained 60 Vbeta and 13 Jbeta primers. Here immunoSEQ multiplex PCR was the method, and the copy in TCRdb shows in-frame clones only, minus some. Of roughly 110,000 clones in the sample, over 75% were seen once. Specimen: PBMCs. This TCR came from a man aged 35 to 55 in good health and CMV-seropositive. V and J are TRBV18 and TRBJ1-5, with 8 bases identical to TRBD1. For the CDR3, the DNA is TGTGCCAGCTCACCACAATCGACAGGGGCCAATCAGCCCCAGCATTTT. It encodes CASSPQSTGANQPQHF. The whole variable domain, filled in from reference TRBV18 and TRBJ1-5, reads NAGVMQNPRHLVRRRGQEARLRCSPMKGHSHVYWYRQLPEEGLKFMVYLQKENIIDESGMPKERFSAEFPKEGPSILRIQQVVRGDSAAYFCASSPQSTGANQPQHFGDGTRLSIL.